This T cell receptor (beta chain) was sequenced for a study of blood T cells in healthy people across ages (dated by TCRdb to the mid-2010s). Concerning the study at large: Template switching captured roughly one uniquely barcoded TCR beta cDNA molecule per two T cells in model experiments. Using deep sequencing normalized with unique cDNA molecular identifiers, the study measured how TCR beta repertoire diversity changes with age. The donors were divided into four age groups: young (average approximately 17 years), middle-aged (approximately 42), aged (about 56) and long-lived (82). To avoid experimental bias, donors of different ages were randomly spread across the sequencing lanes. Two additional independent replicas of 1 million unique cDNA reads from the same blood draw were analyzed for two donors (one aged 18 to 30 and one aged 80 or older). Summary of the overall study and its limitations: The long-lived group showed more naive CD4+ T cells, fewer expanded clones and increased TCR diversity than the aged group, suggesting age selection. The CMV infection status of donors was not known, potentially confounding age-related changes in expanded clonotypes. A strong correlation was found between observed TCR beta diversity and the percentage of naive T cells measured by flow cytometry. Estimates of total diversity based on one million sequenced T cells were regarded as lower bounds and as underestimates. Conclusive comparison of naive and antigen-experienced compartments was prevented by the profiling of bulk unsorted PBMCs. Observed TCR beta diversity per million T cells fell roughly linearly with age, and a significant reduction was already apparent by age around 40.

Library generation was performed with 5' RACE. These reads were obtained on an Illumina HiSeq 2500. A second roughly 6 to 12 cycle PCR used a sample-barcoded 5' primer and a J-beta primer mix. Each TCR beta cDNA molecule received a unique molecular identifier from a template-switch 5' adaptor carrying 12 random nucleotides. Each sample yielded at least 3 million CDR3-containing paired-end reads. The Mint cDNA synthesis kit, primed by a TRBC-specific oligonucleotide, was used to synthesize first-strand cDNA from all RNA. Following uracil-DNA glycosylase treatment, a first 18-cycle PCR with universal primers M1SS and BC2_uni_R was performed on all cDNA. Per the source publication's procedure: Normalization of each sample was performed by random selection of 1 million high-quality reads, each carrying a distinct molecular identifier. Instead of being binned into consensus sequences, reads that shared molecular identifiers were thrown out. MiTCR, run with a Q25 quality threshold and the strictest error-elimination algorithm, handled CDR3 identification, clonotype clustering and error correction. A nonparametric unseen species model with Euler transformation was used to estimate lower-bound total TCR beta diversity. TCRdb trimmed public reads at Q25 via fastp, called clones via MiXCR and kept in-frame beta chains. Every distinct CDR3 protein forms one entry, paired with its most common genes and DNA. These V and J calls originate from TCRdb's pipeline instead of the authors' own analysis. The sample table records 1.5 million or so distinct CDR3 sequences; roughly 43% of these occur just once. In total, the top ten clones hold approximately 4% of the sample.

V loses 4 bases, J loses 4 bases, and the germline ends lie 17 bases apart. In the germline V gene, CDR1 corresponds to SGHDT and CDR2 to YYEEEE. The CDR3, from cysteine to phenylalanine, totals 15 residues. Only the CDR3 region is kept as DNA, spanning 45 bases read in frame from base 1. The roughly 39 donors, aged 6 to 90 years, were systemically healthy Caucasian individuals from Russia. Each donor gave 8 to 10 milliliters of peripheral blood, drawn into EDTA-treated Vacutainer tubes. Ficoll-Paque density-gradient centrifugation was used to isolate PBMCs, with at least 6.5 million per sample. Trizol reagent was used to extract total RNA from the PBMCs, yielding at least 5 micrograms per sample. For every donor, flow cytometry on a PBMC aliquot measured the percentage of naive CD45RAhigh/CD27high T cells. This clonotype was picked up a small number of times. Its target antigen remains unknown. No per-base quality is available; no much larger clone lies one base away.

Sequenced material: blood. Rearrangement joined TRBV5-6 to TRBJ1-2; D gene: possibly TRBD1, on 5 matching bases. The sequence came from a woman younger than 30 in good health. This receptor has the CDR3 CASSLSAGPTYGYTF. The nucleotide sequence is TGTGCCAGCAGCCTGTCAGCGGGGCCCACCTATGGCTACACCTTC.